This TCR beta chain stems from a study of cytomegalovirus exposure and HLA in healthy donors. Clones were sequenced by immunoSEQ multiplex PCR, and TCRdb holds only the in-frame ones, with some missing. Here the sample spans around 190,000 clones, about 81% being singletons. Per the germline V gene, CDR1 is MGHRA and CDR2 is YSYEKL. V dropped 2 bases and J dropped 2; count of bases not matched to a gene: 9. The CDR3 loop spans 16 amino acids. Study-wide findings and caveats: Subsequent analysis showed first-cohort TCR clusters tending to co-occur in 95 to 150 validation repertoires. Generally TCR sequences proved uncommon, though certain public TCRs appeared in numerous donors.

On this clone: Its target is not known.

The receptor comes from a woman aged 25 to 39 in good health and CMV-seronegative. The V gene is TRBV4-1, the J gene TRBJ2-7; 7 nucleotides match TRBD1. The sequencing sample was made of PBMCs. CDR3 residues: CASSQLNLDRTYEQYF. CDR3 DNA: TGCGCCAGCAGCCAACTCAACCTGGACAGGACCTACGAGCAGTACTTC.